This TCR beta chain is drawn from a study of blood T cell repertoires in COVID-19. The CDR3 consists of 16 residues. Trimming removed 1 base at V and 3 bases at J, with 16 bases between. Germline V gene sequence: CDR1 SGHAT, CDR2 FQNNGV. Original processing notes: Amplifying reference gene primers gave estimates of nucleated cell counts. Profiled with immunoSEQ multiplex PCR; TCRdb holds only in-frame clones, not every one. V, J and clone size were drawn from that table, and D and trimming were deduced from the DNA. Here the sample spans around 160,000 clones, roughly 84% being singletons. All exposed participants met a person with COVID-19 within 2 weeks before entering the study.

J is TRBJ2-7 and V is TRBV11-2, with D possibly TRBD2 on 6 matching bases. The origin of this receptor is a woman between 45 and 60 years old who had been exposed to COVID-19. Source material: PBMCs or T cells enriched from blood (not recorded which). The CDR3 bases are TGTGCCAGCAGCTTAGCGGGGTCCGGGAGCCTCTACGAGCAGTACTTC. This translates into CASSLAGSGSLYEQYF.